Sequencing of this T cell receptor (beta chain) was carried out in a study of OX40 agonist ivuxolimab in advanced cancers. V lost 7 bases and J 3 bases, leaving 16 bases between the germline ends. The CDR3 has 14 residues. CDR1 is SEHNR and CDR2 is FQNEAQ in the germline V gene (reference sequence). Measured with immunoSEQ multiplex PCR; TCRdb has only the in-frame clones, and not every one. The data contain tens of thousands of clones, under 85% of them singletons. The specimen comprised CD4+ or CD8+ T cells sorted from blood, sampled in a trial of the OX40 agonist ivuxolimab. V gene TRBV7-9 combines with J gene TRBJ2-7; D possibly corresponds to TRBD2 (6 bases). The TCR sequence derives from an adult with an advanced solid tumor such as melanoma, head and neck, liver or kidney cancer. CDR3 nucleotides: TGTGCCAGCATCGGGCAGGGAGGTTACTACGAGCAGTACTTC. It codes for CASIGQGGYYEQYF.